Given below is one TCR beta chain in context. CDR3 length: 17 residues. Trimming cost V 0 bases and J 0 bases, with 14 bases left between them. Germline lookup yields CDR1 KGHSH and CDR2 LQKENI. This entry belongs to a study of T cell changes during pregnancy in multiple sclerosis. TCRdb's copy holds only in-frame clones and misses some; the assay was immunoSEQ multiplex PCR. The sample consists of about 36,000 clones, under 95% of them appearing once. This chain connects TRBV18 to TRBJ2-5; tentatively, D is TRBD1 (5 bases). Sample: CD4+ T cells from peripheral blood mononuclear cells, taken after pregnancy. This sequence originates from a female donor with multiple sclerosis, enrolled in a pregnancy study. The CDR3 region has the DNA TGTGCCAGCTCACCACCACTGACAGACTGGTACCAAGAGACCCAGTACTTC. Its protein is CASSPPLTDWYQETQYF.